This T cell receptor (beta chain) was identified in a study of cytomegalovirus exposure and HLA in healthy donors. Study-level information: Earlier sequencing of about 179 million T cells yielded 95 million to 120 million unique TCR beta sequences.

Germline V gene sequence: CDR1 LGHNA, CDR2 YNFKEQ. The V and J ends lost 8 bases and 1 base respectively, with 13 bases between them. The CDR3 has 14 amino acids. This PCR relied on a set of 60 Vbeta primers and 13 Jbeta primers. Profiled with immunoSEQ multiplex PCR; TCRdb holds only in-frame clones, not every one. The sample records some 150,000 clones, roughly 80% being singletons. Healthy individuals who donated bone marrow served as the donors. This clonotype originated in a middle-aged man in good health and CMV-seronegative. Material for sequencing was PBMCs. The chain is built from TRBV4-2 and TRBJ2-3; perhaps TRBD2 as D (6 bases). The CDR3 coding sequence is TGTGCCAGCGCACCAGGCGGGGGCACAGATACGCAGTATTTT. Protein sequence: CASAPGGGTDTQYF.